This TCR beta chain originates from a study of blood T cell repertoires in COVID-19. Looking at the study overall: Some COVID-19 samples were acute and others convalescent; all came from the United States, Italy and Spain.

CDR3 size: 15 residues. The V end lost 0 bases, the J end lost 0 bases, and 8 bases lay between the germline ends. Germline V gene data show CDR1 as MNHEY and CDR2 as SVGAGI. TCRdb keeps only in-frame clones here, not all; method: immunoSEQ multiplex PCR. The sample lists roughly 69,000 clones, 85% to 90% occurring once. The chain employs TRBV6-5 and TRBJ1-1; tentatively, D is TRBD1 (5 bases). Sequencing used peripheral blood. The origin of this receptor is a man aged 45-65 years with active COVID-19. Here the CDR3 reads CASSYSPGLNTEAFF. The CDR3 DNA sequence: TGTGCCAGCAGTTACTCGCCAGGGCTGAACACTGAAGCTTTCTTT.